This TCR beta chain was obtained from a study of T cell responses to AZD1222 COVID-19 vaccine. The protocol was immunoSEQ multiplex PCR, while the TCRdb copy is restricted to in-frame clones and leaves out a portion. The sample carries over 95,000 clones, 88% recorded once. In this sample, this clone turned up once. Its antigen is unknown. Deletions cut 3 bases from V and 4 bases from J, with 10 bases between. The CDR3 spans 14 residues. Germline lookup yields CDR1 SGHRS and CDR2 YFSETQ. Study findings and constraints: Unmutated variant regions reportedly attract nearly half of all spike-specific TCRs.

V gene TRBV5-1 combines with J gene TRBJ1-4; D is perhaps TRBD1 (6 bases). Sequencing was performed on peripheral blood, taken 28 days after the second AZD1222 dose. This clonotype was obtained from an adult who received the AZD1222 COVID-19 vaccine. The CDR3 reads CASSSQGFNEKLFF. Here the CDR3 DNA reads TGCGCCAGCAGCTCGCAGGGGTTTAATGAAAAACTGTTTTTT.